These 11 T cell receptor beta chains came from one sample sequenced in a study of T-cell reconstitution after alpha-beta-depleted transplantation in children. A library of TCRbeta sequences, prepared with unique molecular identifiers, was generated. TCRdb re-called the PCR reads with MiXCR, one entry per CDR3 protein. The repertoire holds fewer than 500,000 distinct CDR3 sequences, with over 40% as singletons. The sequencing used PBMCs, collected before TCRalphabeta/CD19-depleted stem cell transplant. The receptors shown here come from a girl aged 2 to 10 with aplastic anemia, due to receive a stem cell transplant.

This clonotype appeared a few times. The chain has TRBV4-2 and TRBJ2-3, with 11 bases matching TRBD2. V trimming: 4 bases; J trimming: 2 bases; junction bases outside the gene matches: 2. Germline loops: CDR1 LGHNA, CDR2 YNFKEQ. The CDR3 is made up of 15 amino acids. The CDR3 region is CASSPTSGTTDTQYF. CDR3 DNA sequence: TGTGCCAGCAGCCCGACTAGCGGGACCACAGATACGCAGTATTTT.

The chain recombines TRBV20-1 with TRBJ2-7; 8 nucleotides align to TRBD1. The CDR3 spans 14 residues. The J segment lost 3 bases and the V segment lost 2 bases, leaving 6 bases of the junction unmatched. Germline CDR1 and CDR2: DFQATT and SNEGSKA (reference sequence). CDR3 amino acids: CSARPGQGGYEQYF. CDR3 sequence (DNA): TGCAGTGCTAGACCTGGACAGGGAGGCTACGAGCAGTACTTC.

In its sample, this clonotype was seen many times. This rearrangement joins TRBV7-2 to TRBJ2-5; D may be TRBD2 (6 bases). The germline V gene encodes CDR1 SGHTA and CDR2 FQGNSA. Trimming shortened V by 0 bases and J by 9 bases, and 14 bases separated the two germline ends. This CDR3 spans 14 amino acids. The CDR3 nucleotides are TGTGCCAGCAGCTTAGCGGACACGGTAGCGGCCCAGTACTTC. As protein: CASSLADTVAAQYF.

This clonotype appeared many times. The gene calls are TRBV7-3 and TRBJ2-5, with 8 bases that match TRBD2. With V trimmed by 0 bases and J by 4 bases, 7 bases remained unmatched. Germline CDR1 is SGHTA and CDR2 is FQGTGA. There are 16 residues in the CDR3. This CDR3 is CASSLTSLAGGETQYF. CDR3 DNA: TGTGCCAGCAGCTTAACGAGCCTAGCGGGCGGAGAGACCCAGTACTTC.

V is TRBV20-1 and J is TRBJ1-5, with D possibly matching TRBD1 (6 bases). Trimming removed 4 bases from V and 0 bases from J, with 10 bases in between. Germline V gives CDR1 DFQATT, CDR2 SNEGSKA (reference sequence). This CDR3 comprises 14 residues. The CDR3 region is CSANRGHSNQPQHF. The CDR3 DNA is TGCAGTGCTAACCGGGGGCATAGCAATCAGCCCCAGCATTTT.

CDR3 coding DNA: TGTGCCAGCGGGACTAGGCAGGATTCCTACAATGAGCAGTTCTTC. Its protein product is CASGTRQDSYNEQFF. This chain uses TRBV6-1 with TRBJ2-1; 8 bases map to TRBD2. The CDR3 totals 15 residues. The germline gives CDR1 MNHNS, CDR2 SASEGT. The V gene end was trimmed by 8 bases and the J gene end by 1 base; junction bases not matched to a gene: 7.

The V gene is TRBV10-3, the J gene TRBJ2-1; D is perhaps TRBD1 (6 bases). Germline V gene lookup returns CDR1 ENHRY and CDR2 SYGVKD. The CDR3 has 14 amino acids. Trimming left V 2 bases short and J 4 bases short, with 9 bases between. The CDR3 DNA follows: TGTGCCATCAGTGAGGGGACAAGTTACAATGAGCAGTTCTTC. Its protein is CAISEGTSYNEQFF.

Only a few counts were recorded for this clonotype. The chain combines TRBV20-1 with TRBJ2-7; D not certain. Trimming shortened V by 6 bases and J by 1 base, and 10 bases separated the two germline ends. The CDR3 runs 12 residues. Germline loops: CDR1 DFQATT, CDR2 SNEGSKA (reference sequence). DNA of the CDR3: TGCAGTGCAAGCGAGTTTTCCTACGAGCAGTACTTC. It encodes CSASEFSYEQYF.

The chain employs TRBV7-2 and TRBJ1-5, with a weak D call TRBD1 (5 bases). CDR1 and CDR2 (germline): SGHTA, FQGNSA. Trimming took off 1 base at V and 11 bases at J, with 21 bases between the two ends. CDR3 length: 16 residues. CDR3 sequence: CASSLGGDARVSAQHF. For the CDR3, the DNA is TGTGCCAGCAGCTTAGGGGGGGATGCCCGAGTATCAGCCCAGCATTTT.

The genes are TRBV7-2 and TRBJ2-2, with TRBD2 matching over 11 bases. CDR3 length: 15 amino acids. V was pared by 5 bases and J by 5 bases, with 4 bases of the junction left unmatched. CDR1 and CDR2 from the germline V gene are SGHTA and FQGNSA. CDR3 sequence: CASSTVAGGTGELFF. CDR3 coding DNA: TGTGCCAGCAGCACGGTAGCGGGAGGGACCGGGGAGCTGTTTTTT.

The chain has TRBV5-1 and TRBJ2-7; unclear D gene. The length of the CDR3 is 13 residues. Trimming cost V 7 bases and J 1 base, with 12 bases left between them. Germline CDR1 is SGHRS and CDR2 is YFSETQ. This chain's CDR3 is CASLPDGSYEQYF. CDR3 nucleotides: TGCGCCAGCCTACCGGACGGTTCCTACGAGCAGTACTTC.